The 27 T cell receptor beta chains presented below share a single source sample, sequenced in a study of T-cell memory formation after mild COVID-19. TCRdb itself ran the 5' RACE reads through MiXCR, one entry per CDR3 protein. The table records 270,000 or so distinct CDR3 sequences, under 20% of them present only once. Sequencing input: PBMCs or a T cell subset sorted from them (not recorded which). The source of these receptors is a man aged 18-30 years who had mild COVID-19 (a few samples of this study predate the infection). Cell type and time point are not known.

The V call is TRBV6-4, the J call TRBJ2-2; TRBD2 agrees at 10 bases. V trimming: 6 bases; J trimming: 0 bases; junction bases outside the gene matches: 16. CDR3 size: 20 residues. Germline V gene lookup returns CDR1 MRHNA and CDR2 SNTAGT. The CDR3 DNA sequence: TGTGCCAGCAGCCCTACTCGGGGGGCTAGCGGGGGCCCGAACACCGGGGAGCTGTTTTTT. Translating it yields CASSPTRGASGGPNTGELFF.

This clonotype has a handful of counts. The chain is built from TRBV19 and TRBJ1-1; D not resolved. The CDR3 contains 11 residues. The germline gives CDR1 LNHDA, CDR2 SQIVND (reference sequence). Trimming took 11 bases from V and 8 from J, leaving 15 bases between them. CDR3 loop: CASGVMAEAFF. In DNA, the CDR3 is TGTGCCTCCGGGGTGATGGCAGAAGCTTTCTTT.

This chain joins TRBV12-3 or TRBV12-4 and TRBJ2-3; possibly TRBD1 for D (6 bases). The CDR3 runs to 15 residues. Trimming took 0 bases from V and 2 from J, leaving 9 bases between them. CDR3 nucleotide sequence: TGTGCCAGCAGTTTAGCGTGGGGGCTCACAGATACGCAGTATTTT. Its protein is CASSLAWGLTDTQYF.

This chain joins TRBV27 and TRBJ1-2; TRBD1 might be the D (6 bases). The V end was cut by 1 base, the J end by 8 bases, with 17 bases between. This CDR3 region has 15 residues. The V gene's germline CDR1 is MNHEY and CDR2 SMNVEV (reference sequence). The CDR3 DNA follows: TGTGCCAGCAGTTTATGGGCGGACAGCGCGCTGGGCTACACCTTC. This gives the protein CASSLWADSALGYTF.

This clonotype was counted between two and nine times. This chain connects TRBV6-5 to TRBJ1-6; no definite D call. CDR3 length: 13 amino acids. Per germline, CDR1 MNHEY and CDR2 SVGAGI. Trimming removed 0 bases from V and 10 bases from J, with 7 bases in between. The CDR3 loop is CASSYSPDSPLHF. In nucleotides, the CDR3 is TGTGCCAGCAGTTACTCGCCAGACTCACCCCTCCACTTT.

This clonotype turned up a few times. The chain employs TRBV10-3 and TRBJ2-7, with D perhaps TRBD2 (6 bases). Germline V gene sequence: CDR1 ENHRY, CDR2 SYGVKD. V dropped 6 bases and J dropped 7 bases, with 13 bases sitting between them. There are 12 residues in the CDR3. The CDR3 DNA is TGTGCCATCAGAGACAAGGCGGGGGAGCAGTACTTC. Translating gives CAIRDKAGEQYF.

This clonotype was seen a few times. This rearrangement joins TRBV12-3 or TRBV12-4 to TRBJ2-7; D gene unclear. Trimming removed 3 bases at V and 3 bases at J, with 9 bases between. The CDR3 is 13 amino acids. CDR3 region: CASSLNANYEQYF. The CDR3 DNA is TGTGCCAGCAGTTTGAACGCGAACTACGAGCAGTACTTC.

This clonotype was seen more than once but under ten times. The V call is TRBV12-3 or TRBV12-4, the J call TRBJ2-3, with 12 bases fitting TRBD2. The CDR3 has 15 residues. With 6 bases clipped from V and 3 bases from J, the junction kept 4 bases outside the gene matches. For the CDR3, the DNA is TGTGCCAGCAGACTAGCGGGGGGCGGGACAGATACGCAGTATTTT. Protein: CASRLAGGGTDTQYF.

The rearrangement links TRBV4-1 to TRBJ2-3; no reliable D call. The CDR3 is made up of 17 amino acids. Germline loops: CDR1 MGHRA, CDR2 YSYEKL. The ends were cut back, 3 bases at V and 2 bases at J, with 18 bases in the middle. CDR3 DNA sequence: TGCGCCAGCAGCCACCTAAGGTGGGCTTACCCCACAGATACGCAGTATTTT. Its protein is CASSHLRWAYPTDTQYF.

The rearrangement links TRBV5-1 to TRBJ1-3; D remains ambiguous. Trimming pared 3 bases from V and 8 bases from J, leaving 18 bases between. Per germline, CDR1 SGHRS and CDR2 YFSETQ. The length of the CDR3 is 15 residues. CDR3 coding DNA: TGCGCCAGCAGCTCCGGGCGAGGTGGGTCGGACACCATATATTTT. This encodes CASSSGRGGSDTIYF.

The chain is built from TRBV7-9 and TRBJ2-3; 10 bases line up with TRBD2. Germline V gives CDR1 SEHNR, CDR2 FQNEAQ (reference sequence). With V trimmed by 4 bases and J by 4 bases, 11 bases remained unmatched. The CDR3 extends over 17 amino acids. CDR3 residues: CASSSRGAGGQADTQYF. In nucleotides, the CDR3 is TGTGCCAGCAGCTCCCGAGGAGCGGGGGGGCAAGCAGATACGCAGTATTTT.

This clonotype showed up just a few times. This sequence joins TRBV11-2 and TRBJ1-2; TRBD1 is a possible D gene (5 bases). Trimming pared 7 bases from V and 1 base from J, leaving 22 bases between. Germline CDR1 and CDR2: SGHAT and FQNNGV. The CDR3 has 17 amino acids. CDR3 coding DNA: TGTGCCAGCACCCCGGGAACAGGCCGGACTTATAACTATGGCTACACCTTC. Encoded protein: CASTPGTGRTYNYGYTF.

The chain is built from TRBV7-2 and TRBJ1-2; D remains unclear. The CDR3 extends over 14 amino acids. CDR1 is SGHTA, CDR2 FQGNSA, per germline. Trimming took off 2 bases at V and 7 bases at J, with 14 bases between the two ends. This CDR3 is CASSLYGQAVGYTF. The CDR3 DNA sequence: TGTGCCAGCAGCTTATATGGGCAAGCCGTTGGCTACACCTTC.

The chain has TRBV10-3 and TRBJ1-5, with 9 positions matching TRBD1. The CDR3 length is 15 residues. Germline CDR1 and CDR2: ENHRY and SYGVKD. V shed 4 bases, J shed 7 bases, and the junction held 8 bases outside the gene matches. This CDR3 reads CAISARQGVGQPQHF. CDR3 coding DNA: TGTGCCATCAGTGCTCGACAGGGGGTTGGCCAGCCCCAGCATTTT.

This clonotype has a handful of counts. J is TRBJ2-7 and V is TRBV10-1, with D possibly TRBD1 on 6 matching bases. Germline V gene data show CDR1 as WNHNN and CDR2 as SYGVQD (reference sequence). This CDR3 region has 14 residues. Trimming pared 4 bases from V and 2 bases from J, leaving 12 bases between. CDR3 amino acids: CASSGAGTPYEQYF. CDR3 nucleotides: TGCGCCAGCAGTGGCGCCGGGACACCCTACGAGCAGTACTTC.

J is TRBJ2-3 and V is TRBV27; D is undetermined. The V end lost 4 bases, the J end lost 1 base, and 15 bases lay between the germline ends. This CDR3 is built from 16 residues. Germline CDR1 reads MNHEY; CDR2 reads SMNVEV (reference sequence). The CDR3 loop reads CASSYTQSLGTDTQYF. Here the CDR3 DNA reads TGTGCCAGCAGTTACACCCAGTCACTGGGCACAGATACGCAGTATTTT.

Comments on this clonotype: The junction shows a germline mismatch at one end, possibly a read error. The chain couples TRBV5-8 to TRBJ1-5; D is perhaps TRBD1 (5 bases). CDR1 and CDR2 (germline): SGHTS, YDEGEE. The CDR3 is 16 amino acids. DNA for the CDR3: TGTGACAGCAGAGGGATCCTTGACAGAAGCAATCAGCCCCAGCATTTT. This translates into CDSRGILDRSNQPQHF.

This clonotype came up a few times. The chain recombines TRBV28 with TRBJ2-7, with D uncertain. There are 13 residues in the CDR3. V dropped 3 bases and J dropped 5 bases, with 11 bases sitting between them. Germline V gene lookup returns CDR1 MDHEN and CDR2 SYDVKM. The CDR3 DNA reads TGTGCCAGCAGTTTGTCGGTGGACCACGAGCAGTACGTC. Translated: CASSLSVDHEQYV.

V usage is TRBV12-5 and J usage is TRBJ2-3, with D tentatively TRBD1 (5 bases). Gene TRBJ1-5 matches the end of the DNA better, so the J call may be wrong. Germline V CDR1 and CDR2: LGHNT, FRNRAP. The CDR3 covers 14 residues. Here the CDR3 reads CASGNLPGLYTQHF. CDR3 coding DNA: TGTGCTAGTGGAAACCTCCCAGGGTTGTATACGCAGCATTTT.

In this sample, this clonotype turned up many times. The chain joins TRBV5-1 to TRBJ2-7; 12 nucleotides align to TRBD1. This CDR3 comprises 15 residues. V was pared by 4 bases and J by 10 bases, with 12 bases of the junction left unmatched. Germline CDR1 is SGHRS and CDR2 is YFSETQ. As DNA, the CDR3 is TGCGCCAGCAGCCCGGGGCCCGGGACAGGGGGCGACCAGTACTTC. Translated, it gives CASSPGPGTGGDQYF.

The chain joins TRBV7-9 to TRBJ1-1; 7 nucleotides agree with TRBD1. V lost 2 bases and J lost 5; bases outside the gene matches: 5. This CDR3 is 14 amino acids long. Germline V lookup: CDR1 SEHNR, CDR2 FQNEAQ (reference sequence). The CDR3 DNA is TGTGCCAGCAGCTTAAAACAGGGGAGGACTGAAGCTTTCTTT. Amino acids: CASSLKQGRTEAFF.

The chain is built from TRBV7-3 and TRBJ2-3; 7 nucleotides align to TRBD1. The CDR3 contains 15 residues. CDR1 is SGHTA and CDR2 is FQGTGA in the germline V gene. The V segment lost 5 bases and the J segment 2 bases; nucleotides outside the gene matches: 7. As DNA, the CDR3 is TGTGCCAGCAGCGACCCCGGACAGGCCACAGATACGCAGTATTTT. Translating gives CASSDPGQATDTQYF.

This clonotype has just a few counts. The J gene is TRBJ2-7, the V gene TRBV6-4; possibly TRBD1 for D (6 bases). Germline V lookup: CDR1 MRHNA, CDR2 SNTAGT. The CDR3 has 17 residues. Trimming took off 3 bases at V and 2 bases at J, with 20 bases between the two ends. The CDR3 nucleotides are TGTGCCAGCAGTGAAAATTCTAGCAGGGACATAACCTACGAGCAGTACGTC. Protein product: CASSENSSRDITYEQYV.

CDR3 in amino acids: CSAHRGGSYNSPLHF. The CDR3 nucleotides are TGCAGTGCTCACCGAGGGGGCTCCTATAATTCACCCCTCCACTTT. The chain employs TRBV20-1 and TRBJ1-6; maybe TRBD1 (6 bases). Looked up from germline, CDR1 is DFQATT and CDR2 is SNEGSKA (reference sequence). V lost 5 bases to trimming and J lost 0 bases, with 11 bases between them. The CDR3 sequence is 15 residues long.

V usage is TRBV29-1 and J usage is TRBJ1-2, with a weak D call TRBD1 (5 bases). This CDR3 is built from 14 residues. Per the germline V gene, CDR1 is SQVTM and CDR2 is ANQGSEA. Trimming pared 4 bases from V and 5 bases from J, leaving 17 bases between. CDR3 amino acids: CSVGDDGGLYGYTF. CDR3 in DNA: TGCAGCGTTGGTGATGACGGGGGTCTTTATGGCTACACCTTC.

For the CDR3, the DNA is TGTGCCAGCAGTTCTTCCCAGGGGGCCTACGAGCAGTACGTC. Translation: CASSSSQGAYEQYV. This rearrangement joins TRBV28 to TRBJ2-7; 7 bases are shared with TRBD1. The ends lost 4 bases at V and 2 bases at J; junction bases unmatched: 5. Germline CDR1 MDHEN, CDR2 SYDVKM. This CDR3 region has 14 residues.

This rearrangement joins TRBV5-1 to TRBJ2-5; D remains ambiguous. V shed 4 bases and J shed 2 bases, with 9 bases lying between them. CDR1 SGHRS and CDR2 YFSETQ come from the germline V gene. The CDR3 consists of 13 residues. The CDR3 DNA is TGCGCCAGCAGCCAAGACAAGCAAGAGACCCAGTACTTC. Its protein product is CASSQDKQETQYF.